The sequence of this T cell receptor (beta chain) was determined in a study of blood T cell repertoires in COVID-19. Whole-study context: There were acute and convalescent COVID-19 samples, and they came from the United States, Italy and Spain.

The CDR3 sequence is 15 residues long. Trimming took 6 bases from V and 4 from J, leaving 16 bases between them. The germline gives CDR1 MNHEY, CDR2 SVGAGI. Ages ranged from about 18 to 89 years, with residence in around 24 US areas. As handled by the study authors: Estimated nucleated cell counts came from reference gene primer amplification. The data were produced by immunoSEQ multiplex PCR, yet TCRdb's version contains in-frame clones alone and is incomplete. The DNA gave D and trimming, while V, J and clone size come from that table. Of 300,000 to 350,000 clones in the sample, about 90% are singletons; the top ten hold over 0.8%.

V usage is TRBV6-5 and J usage is TRBJ2-1; D possibly corresponds to TRBD2 (6 bases). The sample taken for sequencing was PBMCs or T cells enriched from blood (not recorded which). This sequence was found in a woman aged 25 to 39 who had recovered from COVID-19. CDR3 region: CASRSGTGDYNEQFF. The DNA of the CDR3 is TGTGCCAGCAGATCTGGGACTGGAGATTACAATGAGCAGTTCTTC.